The 32 T cell receptor beta chains in this list originate from one sample, sequenced in a study of blood T cell repertoires in COVID-19 (dated by TCRdb to 2020 to 2022). Library generation was performed with the immunoSEQ multiplex PCR assay. TCRdb carries this immuneACCESS record with in-frame sequences only. Its versions omit some clonotypes, under half of them owing to an unresolved V gene in the studies checked, with the rest unexplained. The sample profile shows roughly 200,000 clones; about 82% of them were found once. Around 8.6% of the sample is held by the ten biggest clonotypes. Sequencing input: PBMCs or T cells enriched from blood (not recorded which). The receptor source for this set is a woman in her thirties who had recovered from COVID-19.

The rearrangement links TRBV25-1 to TRBJ1-2; 7 bases fit TRBD1. The J segment lost 4 bases and the V segment lost 3 bases, leaving 5 bases of the junction unmatched. CDR3 length: 14 amino acids. Germline-derived CDR1 and CDR2 are MGHDK and SYGVNS. The CDR3 loop reads CASSDPGQIYGYTF. CDR3 bases: TGTGCCAGCAGTGATCCGGGACAGATCTATGGCTACACCTTC.

This chain joins TRBV11-3 and TRBJ1-2; 12 nucleotides match TRBD1. The CDR3 covers 20 residues. From germline, CDR1 is SGHNT and CDR2 YENEEA. V lost 6 bases to trimming and J lost 1 base; unmatched junction nucleotides: 18. The CDR3 bases are TGTGCCAGCAGTCCCAGAGTTCGGGGACAGGGGGCGATTTATAACTATGGCTACACCTTC. Translating gives CASSPRVRGQGAIYNYGYTF.

The chain joins TRBV5-1 to TRBJ1-1; TRBD1 is a possible D gene (5 bases). The CDR3 covers 13 residues. The germline V gene has CDR1 SGHRS and CDR2 YFSETQ. V was clipped by 5 bases and J by 2 bases, with 10 bases between them. CDR3 DNA: TGCGCCAGCAGTCCGGGGGTAAACACTGAAGCTTTCTTT. Translated: CASSPGVNTEAFF.

V and J are TRBV30 and TRBJ1-6, with TRBD1 identical over 7 bases. Germline lookup yields CDR1 GTSNPN and CDR2 SVGIG (reference sequence). Losses at the gene ends were 5 bases for V and 7 bases for J; bases not matched to a gene: 5. This CDR3 region has 13 residues. The CDR3: CAWQGQTNSPLHF. CDR3 nucleotides: TGTGCCTGGCAGGGACAGACGAATTCACCCCTCCACTTT. Supplemented by reference TRBV30 and TRBJ1-6, the full variable domain reads SQTIHQWPATLVQPVGSPLSLECTVEGTSNPNLYWYRQAAGRGLQLLFYSVGIGQISSEVPQNLSASRPQDRQFILSSKKLLLSDSGFYLCAWQGQTNSPLHFGNGTRLTVT.

This clone was picked up one time. The chain couples TRBV2 to TRBJ1-2, with TRBD1 identical over 8 bases. The germline V gene encodes CDR1 SNHLY and CDR2 FYNNEI. The CDR3 runs to 15 residues. V lost 5 bases to trimming and J lost 5 bases; unmatched junction nucleotides: 10. The CDR3, as DNA: TGTGCCAGCAGTTACGCTAGGACAGGGAGGTATGGCTACACCTTC. It yields the protein CASSYARTGRYGYTF.

The gene calls are TRBV5-4 and TRBJ1-2; 7 bases are shared with TRBD1. Germline assignment: CDR1 SGHNT and CDR2 YYREEE (reference sequence). CDR3 size: 15 residues. The junction had 8 bases not matched to a gene; V was cut back by 2 bases and J by 4 bases. Here the CDR3 reads CASSLRGTVLYGYTF. The CDR3 bases are TGTGCCAGCAGCTTACGGGGGACAGTACTCTATGGCTACACCTTC.

The V call is TRBV3-1 (or the pseudogene TRBV3-2), the J call TRBJ1-5; D may be TRBD1 (6 bases). The CDR3 consists of 15 residues. Trimming removed 1 base from V and 4 bases from J, with 11 bases in between. CDR1 and CDR2 from the germline V gene are LGHDT and YNNKEL (reference sequence). The CDR3 DNA sequence: TGTGCCAGCAGCCAAGGATCAGGGGAGAATCAGCCCCAGCATTTT. Encoded protein: CASSQGSGENQPQHF.

V and J are TRBV2 and TRBJ1-1; tentative D call: TRBD1 (6 bases). In germline, CDR1 is SNHLY, CDR2 FYNNEI. V lost 3 bases and J lost 1, with 9 bases in between. The CDR3 has 14 amino acids. The CDR3 coding sequence is TGTGCCAGCAGTGAGGCCAGGGGGAACACTGAAGCTTTCTTT. Its protein product is CASSEARGNTEAFF. Filled out from reference TRBV2 and TRBJ1-1, the complete variable domain reads EPEVTQTPSHQVTQMGQEVILRCVPISNHLYFYWYRQILGQKVEFLVSFYNNEISEKSEIFDDQFSVERPDGSNFTLKIRSTKLEDSAMYFCASSEARGNTEAFFGQGTRLTVV.

This clone was detected a few times. The chain recombines TRBV3-1 (or the pseudogene TRBV3-2) with TRBJ1-2; possible D gene TRBD1, 5 bases. CDR1 LGHDT and CDR2 YNNKEL come from the germline V gene (reference sequence). CDR3 length: 11 residues. V was clipped by 4 bases and J by 6 bases, with 6 bases between them. The CDR3 nucleotides are TGTGCCAGCAGCCGGGGGGATGGCTACACCTTC. Translation: CASSRGDGYTF.

The chain has TRBV6-5 and TRBJ2-7, with 8 bases lining up with TRBD2. The CDR3 is 13 amino acids. Looked up from germline, CDR1 is MNHEY and CDR2 is SVGAGI. J lost 6 bases, V lost 6 bases, and 7 bases had no gene match. CDR3 coding DNA: TGTGCCAGCAGCCGAAGCGGGGGATCCGAGCAGTACTTC. Protein sequence: CASSRSGGSEQYF.

This chain joins TRBV5-5 and TRBJ2-7; D may be TRBD2 (6 bases). Germline lookup yields CDR1 SGHKS and CDR2 YYEKEE (reference sequence). Trimming removed 3 bases from V and 3 bases from J, with 16 bases in between. The CDR3 extends over 15 amino acids. CDR3 DNA sequence: TGTGCCAGCAGCTCCCGGGGGACTGCATTCTACGAGCAGTACTTC. It translates to CASSSRGTAFYEQYF.

V is TRBV5-1 and J is TRBJ1-4; D may be TRBD1 (5 bases). The CDR3 consists of 14 residues. Germline V gene lookup returns CDR1 SGHRS and CDR2 YFSETQ. V lost 1 base and J lost 7, with 11 bases in between. The CDR3 region is CASSLSGQGEKLFF. The CDR3 region has the DNA TGCGCCAGCAGCTTGTCAGGTCAGGGTGAAAAACTGTTTTTT.

The V gene is TRBV5-6, the J gene TRBJ1-5, with 9 bases that match TRBD1. With V trimmed by 4 bases and J by 2 bases, 4 bases remained unmatched. The germline V gene encodes CDR1 SGHDT and CDR2 YYEEEE. The CDR3 sequence is 15 residues long. Here the CDR3 DNA reads TGTGCCAGCAGCCAGGGACAGGGCGGCAATCAGCCCCAGCATTTT. Translation: CASSQGQGGNQPQHF.

This chain links TRBV28 with TRBJ2-7; 12 bases agree with TRBD2. The ends lost 0 bases at V and 6 bases at J; junction bases unmatched: 9. The CDR3 sequence is 17 residues long. Per germline, CDR1 MDHEN and CDR2 SYDVKM. The CDR3 loop is CASSLWELAGGPGEQYF. CDR3 bases: TGTGCCAGCAGTTTATGGGAGCTAGCGGGAGGGCCAGGCGAGCAGTACTTC.

V gene TRBV5-8 combines with J gene TRBJ2-2; a weak D match, TRBD1 (6 bases). This CDR3 comprises 17 residues. Germline values: CDR1 SGHTS, CDR2 YDEGEE. The V end lost 3 bases, the J end lost 3 bases, and 18 bases lay between the germline ends. CDR3 bases: TGTGCCAGCAGCTATCAACAGGGATGGGCGGACACCGGGGAGCTGTTTTTT. Its protein product is CASSYQQGWADTGELFF.

This chain connects TRBV3-1 (or the pseudogene TRBV3-2) to TRBJ2-1, with 9 bases aligning to TRBD2. CDR3 length equals 18 residues. With 1 base clipped from V and 9 bases from J, the junction kept 16 bases outside the gene matches. From germline, CDR1 is LGHDT and CDR2 YNNKEL (reference sequence). In DNA form, the CDR3 reads TGTGCCAGCAGCCAAGGAAGTGGTTGGACTAGCGTTGTAGGTGAGCAGTTCTTC. Its protein is CASSQGSGWTSVVGEQFF.

This chain uses TRBV6-5 with TRBJ2-7, with unresolved D. The CDR3 has 15 amino acids. V was pared by 3 bases and J by 2 bases, with 14 bases between. Germline CDR1 MNHEY, CDR2 SVGAGI. The CDR3 bases are TGTGCCAGCAGTTATACCGAAACAGAAGCCTACGAGCAGTACTTC. Translated, it gives CASSYTETEAYEQYF.

In DNA, the CDR3 is TGTGCCAGCAGCTCCCCCCTAACTTGGACAGGGGGCGAAAAACTGTTTTTT. Protein product: CASSSPLTWTGGEKLFF. The rearrangement links TRBV11-3 to TRBJ1-4; 11 bases align to TRBD1. With V trimmed by 4 bases and J by 8 bases, 12 bases remained unmatched. The CDR3 has 17 amino acids. Looked up from germline, CDR1 is SGHNT and CDR2 is YENEEA.

The gene calls are TRBV25-1 and TRBJ2-7; 10 bases are shared with TRBD1. This CDR3 is 14 amino acids long. The ends lost 7 bases at V and 4 bases at J; junction bases unmatched: 7. CDR1 is MGHDK, CDR2 SYGVNS, per germline. In nucleotides, the CDR3 is TGTGCCAGCACTAGGGACAGGGGAAGTTACGAGCAGTACTTC. It yields the protein CASTRDRGSYEQYF.

The V and J genes are TRBV6-5 and TRBJ1-5; TRBD1 might be the D (6 bases). Germline V CDR1 and CDR2: MNHEY, SVGAGI. Trimming stripped 0 bases from V and 5 bases from J, with 11 bases between. This CDR3 is 15 amino acids long. The CDR3 DNA follows: TGTGCCAGCAGTTACTCGACCAGGGGCGATCAGCCCCAGCATTTT. Translating it yields CASSYSTRGDQPQHF.

The V call is TRBV19, the J call TRBJ2-4, with 9 bases identical to TRBD2. Per germline, CDR1 LNHDA and CDR2 SQIVND (reference sequence). The CDR3 has 17 amino acids. V dropped 4 bases and J dropped 0; count of bases not matched to a gene: 7. CDR3 nucleotide sequence: TGTGCCAGTAGTAGGACTAGCGAGCTAATAGCCAAAAACATTCAGTACTTC. The encoded protein is CASSRTSELIAKNIQYF.

The CDR3 region has the DNA TGCGCCAGCAGCCGCGCCGGTTTGGGCCCACCCTATGGCTACACCTTC. Translated: CASSRAGLGPPYGYTF. This chain uses TRBV4-1 with TRBJ1-2; D is uncertain. CDR3 length: 16 amino acids. Trimming shortened V by 4 bases and J by 4 bases, and 19 bases separated the two germline ends. Germline V lookup: CDR1 MGHRA, CDR2 YSYEKL.

The chain uses TRBV18 and TRBJ2-2; 7 nucleotides line up with TRBD2. CDR1 and CDR2 (germline): KGHSH, LQKENI. The CDR3 spans 17 residues. V shed 3 bases and J 4 bases; nucleotides not matched to a gene: 11. The CDR3 sequence: CASSPRRAGRSTGELFF. For the CDR3, the DNA is TGTGCCAGCTCACCCAGACGAGCGGGAAGGAGCACCGGGGAGCTGTTTTTT.

This clone appeared once. This rearrangement joins TRBV7-9 to TRBJ1-4; 11 bases fit TRBD1. Germline V lookup: CDR1 SEHNR, CDR2 FQNEAQ (reference sequence). The CDR3 has 16 residues. J lost 0 bases, V lost 5 bases, and 2 bases had no gene match. Here the CDR3 DNA reads TGTGCCAGCAGCCGGACAGGGGGCGCAACTAATGAAAAACTGTTTTTT. This gives the protein CASSRTGGATNEKLFF.

This chain links TRBV19 with TRBJ2-7; D is possibly TRBD1 (6 bases). Trimming took off 6 bases at V and 3 bases at J, with 15 bases between the two ends. The germline gives CDR1 LNHDA, CDR2 SQIVND (reference sequence). This CDR3 contains 14 residues. CDR3 residues: CASRNSDSYYEQYF. CDR3 DNA: TGTGCCAGTAGGAATTCGGACAGTTACTACGAGCAGTACTTC.

The V call is TRBV11-3, the J call TRBJ2-7; the match to TRBD2 covers 9 bases. The CDR3 has 15 residues. Looked up from germline, CDR1 is SGHNT and CDR2 is YENEEA. Germline trimming cut 5 bases from V and 3 bases from J; bases unmatched to any gene: 8. The CDR3 loop reads CASSPGLAGSYEQYF. CDR3 nucleotide sequence: TGTGCCAGCAGCCCGGGACTAGCAGGGAGCTACGAGCAGTACTTC.

The V call is TRBV3-1 (or the pseudogene TRBV3-2), the J call TRBJ2-3; D is undetermined. CDR3 length: 11 residues. Trimming cost V 4 bases and J 8 bases, with 7 bases left between them. Germline V lookup: CDR1 LGHDT, CDR2 YNNKEL (reference sequence). Here the CDR3 DNA reads TGTGCCAGCAGCCGTGTCGGTACGCAGTATTTT. It encodes CASSRVGTQYF.

The chain uses TRBV3-1 (or the pseudogene TRBV3-2) and TRBJ1-5, with TRBD1 as a possible D gene (5 bases). Germline loops: CDR1 LGHDT, CDR2 YNNKEL (reference sequence). The V end was cut by 0 bases, the J end by 4 bases, with 22 bases between. The CDR3 is 19 amino acids. The CDR3 nucleotides read TGTGCCAGCAGCCAAGATCCCACCCCCATCGGGGGGGTTAATCAGCCCCAGCATTTT. This gives the protein CASSQDPTPIGGVNQPQHF.

Note on this clone: Mismatch with germline at one junction end may stem from a read error. The J gene is TRBJ2-7, the V gene TRBV5-6; D unclear. The CDR3 runs to 12 residues. Germline CDR1 SGHDT, CDR2 YYEEEE. CDR3 coding DNA: TGTGCCAGCAGTTTGGACGGCTACGAGCAGTACTTC. Translating it yields CASSLDGYEQYF.

This clone was seen a single time. The CDR3 sequence: CASSLLLGSYEQYF. The CDR3 DNA follows: TGTGCCAGCAGTTTATTGCTCGGGAGCTACGAGCAGTACTTC. This chain connects TRBV28 to TRBJ2-7, with a tentative D call TRBD2 (6 bases). Trimming stripped 1 base from V and 3 bases from J, with 10 bases between. The CDR3 has 14 residues. Per germline, CDR1 MDHEN and CDR2 SYDVKM.

V usage is TRBV28 and J usage is TRBJ2-3; perhaps TRBD1 as D (5 bases). The germline V gene has CDR1 MDHEN and CDR2 SYDVKM. Trimming cost V 6 bases and J 10 bases, with 14 bases left between them. This CDR3 is built from 12 residues. The CDR3 DNA reads TGTGCCAGCAGACCCCACAGGAGCCCGCAGTATTTT. This gives the protein CASRPHRSPQYF.

The J gene is TRBJ1-6, the V gene TRBV7-8; TRBD1 aligns across 9 bases. This CDR3 region has 17 residues. The V gene's germline CDR1 is SGHVS and CDR2 FQNEAQ. After removal of 2 bases from V and 4 bases from J, the junction contained 6 bases not matched to a gene. CDR3 amino acids: CASSLIMGQGYNSPLHF. The CDR3 DNA reads TGTGCCAGCAGCTTAATAATGGGACAGGGTTATAATTCACCCCTCCACTTT.